These 17 T cell receptor beta chains were all obtained from the same sample, sequenced in a study of radiation and T cells in renal cell carcinoma. Only in-frame clones appear in the TCRdb table, and some are missing; sequencing was by immunoSEQ multiplex PCR. The data show 90,000 to 95,000 clones, roughly four fifths seen once. Stated time point: baseline pretreatment blood. Stated treatment: 15 Gy SBRT to primary tumor, nephrectomy 4 weeks later. Sequencing was performed on blood, taken from a patient whose treatment included radiotherapy and nephrectomy. The receptor source for this set is a man between 60 and 70 years old with renal cell carcinoma.

The CDR3: CASSAQGGGSNEKLFF. The CDR3 region has the DNA TGTGCCAGCAGTGCACAGGGTGGCGGGTCTAATGAAAAACTGTTTTTT. This chain uses TRBV6-6 with TRBJ1-4, with D possibly matching TRBD1 (6 bases). V was trimmed by 5 bases and J by 3 bases, leaving 16 bases between them. In germline, CDR1 is MNHNY, CDR2 SVGAGI (reference sequence). There are 16 residues in the CDR3.

This clone came up many times. V is TRBV6-1 and J is TRBJ2-1, with TRBD2 matching over 8 bases. Losses at the gene ends were 2 bases for V and 0 bases for J; bases not matched to a gene: 0. In germline, CDR1 is MNHNS, CDR2 SASEGT. This CDR3 contains 15 residues. The CDR3 DNA follows: TGTGCCAGCAGTGAACTAGCGGGCTCCTACAATGAGCAGTTCTTC. It is translated as CASSELAGSYNEQFF.

In nucleotides, the CDR3 is TGTGCCTGGAAGGCGGGAGGGTACAATGAGCAGTTCTTC. It codes for CAWKAGGYNEQFF. J is TRBJ2-1 and V is TRBV30, with TRBD2 matching 9 bases. V shed 4 bases and J 4 bases; nucleotides not matched to a gene: 2. The germline V gene encodes CDR1 GTSNPN and CDR2 SVGIG (reference sequence). This CDR3 spans 13 amino acids.

The chain employs TRBV5-6 and TRBJ2-1; 10 nucleotides line up with TRBD2. Germline-derived CDR1 and CDR2 are SGHDT and YYEEEE. The ends lost 4 bases at V and 5 bases at J; junction bases unmatched: 6. This CDR3 spans 15 amino acids. The DNA for the CDR3 is TGTGCCAGCAGCCTGGGACTAGCGCACGACAATGAGCAGTTCTTC. Its protein product is CASSLGLAHDNEQFF.

The gene calls are TRBV28 and TRBJ1-5; D remains unclear. V was shortened by 7 bases and J by 0 bases, with 16 bases between the two germline ends. From germline, CDR1 is MDHEN and CDR2 SYDVKM. The CDR3 sequence is 16 residues long. This CDR3 reads CASTLLRVNSNQPQHF. The CDR3, as DNA: TGTGCCAGCACTCTTCTCCGGGTGAATAGCAATCAGCCCCAGCATTTT.

The chain joins TRBV5-6 to TRBJ1-5, with D tentatively TRBD1 (5 bases). Germline values: CDR1 SGHDT, CDR2 YYEEEE. The CDR3 spans 13 residues. Trimming left V 2 bases short and J 2 bases short, with 5 bases between. CDR3 sequence (DNA): TGTGCCAGCAGCTTCAGGGGCAATCAGCCCCAGCATTTT. Translation: CASSFRGNQPQHF. Drawing the rest from reference TRBV5-6 and TRBJ1-5, the complete variable domain is DAGVTQSPTHLIKTRGQQVTLRCSPKSGHDTVSWYQQALGQGPQFIFQYYEEEERQRGNFPDRFSGHQFPNYSSELNVNALLLGDSALYLCASSFRGNQPQHFGDGTRLSIL.

V is TRBV5-5 and J is TRBJ2-5, with D perhaps matching TRBD1 (6 bases). The length of the CDR3 is 14 residues. Germline V gene sequence: CDR1 SGHKS, CDR2 YYEKEE (reference sequence). Trimming left V 4 bases short and J 0 bases short, with 10 bases between. The CDR3 bases are TGTGCCAGCAGCACCAGGGGAGACCAAGAGACCCAGTACTTC. As protein: CASSTRGDQETQYF.

The chain uses TRBV21-1 and TRBJ1-2. TRBV21-1 has pseudogene status. This CDR3 is 17 amino acids long. The CDR3 DNA is TGTGCCAGCAGCACCGGACCCCCTTACAAACTAGACTATGGCTACACCTTC. As protein: CASSTGPPYKLDYGYTF.

The CDR3 nucleotides read TGTGCCAGCAGCTTCCGATTTCAGGACGAGCAGTACTTC. Translated, it gives CASSFRFQDEQYF. V is TRBV5-4 and J is TRBJ2-7; the D is unclear. The CDR3 runs to 13 residues. V was trimmed by 2 bases and J by 5 bases, leaving 11 bases between them. Per the germline V gene, CDR1 is SGHNT and CDR2 is YYREEE (reference sequence).

This clone was observed at least ten times. In DNA form, the CDR3 reads TGTGCCAGCAGCCAACTAGCGGGGCGACAAGAGACCCAGTACTTC. Its translation is CASSQLAGRQETQYF. The rearrangement joins TRBV4-2 to TRBJ2-5; 9 nucleotides line up with TRBD2. The V gene's germline CDR1 is LGHNA and CDR2 YNFKEQ. The trim removed 2 bases at V and 2 bases at J, leaving 3 bases unmatched. The CDR3 runs to 15 residues.

J is TRBJ2-7 and V is TRBV28; the D gene is possibly TRBD2 (6 bases). The CDR3 is 12 residues long. Trimming removed 7 bases at V and 7 bases at J, with 14 bases between. Per the germline V gene, CDR1 is MDHEN and CDR2 is SYDVKM. The CDR3 sequence: CASKKTAGEQYF. The DNA of the CDR3 is TGTGCCAGCAAAAAGACTGCGGGGGAGCAGTACTTC. The full variable domain, completed using reference TRBV28 and TRBJ2-7, is DVKVTQSSRYLVKRTGEKVFLECVQDMDHENMFWYRQDPGLGLRLIYFSYDVKMKEKGDIPEGYSVSREKKERFSLILESASTNQTSMYLCASKKTAGEQYFGPGTRLTVT.

The J gene is TRBJ2-1, the V gene TRBV11-3; no definite D call. Germline lookup yields CDR1 SGHNT and CDR2 YENEEA. The CDR3 totals 15 residues. Trimming took 2 bases from V and 0 from J, leaving 8 bases between them. In DNA, the CDR3 is TGTGCCAGCAGCTTATGGCTTAGCTCCTACAATGAGCAGTTCTTC. As protein: CASSLWLSSYNEQFF.

The rearrangement links TRBV6-5 to TRBJ1-2, with TRBD1 as a possible D gene (6 bases). Germline lookup yields CDR1 MNHEY and CDR2 SVGAGI. CDR3 size: 12 residues. V was shortened by 9 bases and J by 8 bases, with 16 bases between the two germline ends. The CDR3 DNA is TGTGCCAGTCACAGGGAGGTGGAGGGCTACACCTTC. Translating gives CASHREVEGYTF.

This sequence joins TRBV29-1 and TRBJ2-7; a weak D match, TRBD2 (5 bases). This CDR3 region has 11 residues. Germline V gene data show CDR1 as SQVTM and CDR2 as ANQGSEA. Between the trimmed V and J ends, which lost 1 base and 6 bases, there was a span of 7 bases. The CDR3 loop reads CSVEGGSEQYF. The CDR3 coding sequence is TGCAGCGTTGAAGGAGGGAGCGAGCAGTACTTC.

This clone was observed once. The V and J genes are TRBV7-8 and TRBJ2-2, with D possibly TRBD2 on 6 matching bases. V was clipped by 0 bases and J by 1 base, with 9 bases between them. This CDR3 is 16 amino acids long. Looked up from germline, CDR1 is SGHVS and CDR2 is FQNEAQ. The CDR3 loop is CASSLAGTVNTGELFF. In nucleotides, the CDR3 is TGTGCCAGCAGCTTAGCCGGGACTGTGAACACCGGGGAGCTGTTTTTT.

The V and J genes are TRBV15 and TRBJ2-1; no definite D call. Trimming shortened V by 4 bases and J by 4 bases, and 2 bases separated the two germline ends. In germline, CDR1 is LNHNV, CDR2 YYDKDF (reference sequence). The CDR3 spans 11 residues. For the CDR3, the DNA is TGTGCCACCAGCACGTACAATGAGCAGTTCTTC. This sequence encodes CATSTYNEQFF.

The chain employs TRBV27 and TRBJ1-2, with 7 bases matching TRBD1. This CDR3 has 14 residues. CDR1 and CDR2 from the germline V gene are MNHEY and SMNVEV (reference sequence). After removal of 4 bases from V and 5 bases from J, the junction contained 7 bases not matched to a gene. The CDR3 sequence: CASSSQGERYGYTF. CDR3 sequence (DNA): TGTGCCAGCAGTTCCCAGGGGGAGCGGTATGGCTACACCTTC.